The present T cell receptor (beta chain) was sequenced within a study of blood T cells in healthy people across ages. The CDR3 extends over 16 amino acids. V lost 6 bases to trimming and J lost 0 bases, with 18 bases between them. CDR1 MDHEN and CDR2 SYDVKM come from the germline V gene. In the case of this clonotype: Its antigen remains unknown.

A second about 6 to 12 cycle PCR used barcoded and J-beta primers. TCRdb itself ran the 5' RACE reads through MiXCR, one entry per CDR3 protein. The data show about 1.8 million distinct CDR3 sequences, 40% to 55% seen once. Findings and caveats of the study: As age increased, TCR beta diversity per million T cells fell in a roughly linear fashion. Percentage of naive T cells showed a strong correlation with TCR beta diversity.

Every sample gave at least 5 micrograms of total RNA when it was extracted. The sequencing sample was made of blood. The receptor was isolated from a woman aged 40 to 55 in good health. The chain carries TRBV28 and TRBJ2-7; D perhaps matches TRBD1 (6 bases). The CDR3 nucleotides are TGTGCCAGCAGCTACCCCTCCGGGACAAGCTCCTACGAGCAGTACTTC. Translating gives CASSYPSGTSSYEQYF.